The rows below give T cell receptor beta chains drawn from one sample of a study of tumor-infiltrating lymphocytes in oesophageal squamous cell carcinoma. MiXCR, applied by TCRdb to the PCR reads, yields one record per CDR3 protein. This table holds about 16,000 distinct CDR3 sequences, approximately 46% found once. The sequencing input was blood. The receptors shown here come from a female donor with esophageal squamous cell carcinoma. Each CDR3 is given with its conserved first and last residue. Fields, in order: J gene, D gene, V gene, clone size, CDR3 DNA, CDR3 protein. The D gene is left open where the match is weak. For some rows the clone size is stated as once, few or many, or as a class when expanded; others skip it.

TRBJ2-1 | TRBD2 | TRBV7-9 | NA | TGTGCCAGCAGCTTATTTTCCGGCGGGAGCTACAATGAGCAGTTCTTC | CASSLFSGGSYNEQFF
TRBJ2-6 | NA | TRBV7-2 | NA | TGTGCCAGCAGCTTGACAGCTGGGGCCAACGTCCTGACTTTC | CASSLTAGANVLTF
TRBJ2-7 | NA | TRBV7-8 | NA | TGTGCCAGCAGCCCCCGCGCGGAGCAGTACTTC | CASSPRAEQYF
TRBJ2-5 | TRBD2 | TRBV7-6 | many | TGTGCCAGCAGCCGGACTAGCGGAGCCTACAATGAGCAGTACTTC | CASSRTSGAYNEQYF
TRBJ2-6 | NA | TRBV25-1 | NA | TGTGCCAGCAGTGGAAAGGCATGCTCTGGGGCCAACGTCCTGACTTTC | CASSGKACSGANVLTF
TRBJ2-2 | TRBD1 | TRBV10-1 | many | TGCGCCAGCAGCCACCAGAGGAGGGGACAGGGGTCGATCGGGGAGCTGTTTTTT | CASSHQRRGQGSIGELFF
TRBJ2-6 | NA | TRBV6-1 | NA | TGTGCCAGCAGTGATCAGACTTTC | CASSDQTF
TRBJ1-1 | NA | TRBV7-2 | few | TGTGCCAGCAGCTTTTCCGTGAACACTGAAGCTTTCTTT | CASSFSVNTEAFF
TRBJ2-1 | NA | TRBV7-9 | many | TGTGCCAGCAGCTCCTGGACAGTGAGCTCCTACAATGAGCAGTTCTTC | CASSSWTVSSYNEQFF
TRBJ2-1 | NA | TRBV11-2 | NA | TGTGCCAGCAGCTTAGGGGAGCTTGAGCAGTTCTTC | CASSLGELEQFF
TRBJ1-2 | NA | TRBV12-3/TRBV12-4 | NA | TGTGCCAGCAGTTCCGACACCTCGTTCTATGGCTACACCTTC | CASSSDTSFYGYTF
TRBJ1-6 | NA | TRBV7-6 | NA | TGTGCCAGCAGCGGGACATCTAATTCACCCCTCCACTTT | CASSGTSNSPLHF
TRBJ2-1 | NA | TRBV5-1 | NA | TGCGCCAGCAGCTTCCAGGGTTGGTCAGATACGCAGTTCTTC | CASSFQGWSDTQFF
TRBJ2-7 | NA | TRBV7-2 | NA | TGTGCCAGCAGCTTACTAGCCTCTGAGGGGGAGCAGTACTTC | CASSLLASEGEQYF
TRBJ2-7 | TRBD1 | TRBV6-1 | many | TGTGCCAGCAGCCGAACCGGGACAGGGGGCCCCGAGCAGTACTTC | CASSRTGTGGPEQYF
TRBJ2-7 | NA | TRBV6-6 | medium-sized | TGTGCCAGCAGTTACGGTAGCGCCCGCTCCTACGAGCAGTACTTC | CASSYGSARSYEQYF
TRBJ1-4 | TRBD1 | TRBV10-2 | NA | TGCGCCAGCAGTGGGACAGGGGGTAACGGAGAAAAACTGTTTTTT | CASSGTGGNGEKLFF
TRBJ2-7 | NA | TRBV7-6 | NA | TGTGCCAGCAGCTTAGCGATAGGCGAGCAGTACTTC | CASSLAIGEQYF
TRBJ2-2 | NA | TRBV7-2 | few | TGTGCCAGCAGCCGGGGGATTTTGGAAGTCGGGGAGCTGTTTTTT | CASSRGILEVGELFF
TRBJ2-1 | TRBD2 | TRBV12-3/TRBV12-4 | NA | TGTGCCAGCAGTTCAACTAGCGGGGGACCTAGCAATGAGCAGTTCTTC | CASSSTSGGPSNEQFF
TRBJ2-7 | NA | TRBV7-8 | NA | TGTGCCAGCAGCCTTGCGGCTGGGACCCGAGAGCAGTACTTC | CASSLAAGTREQYF
TRBJ2-3 | NA | TRBV7-2 | NA | TGTGCCAGCAGACTACCCCGGGTAGCAGGCGATACGCAGTATTTT | CASRLPRVAGDTQYF
TRBJ2-4 | NA | TRBV6-2/TRBV6-3 | NA | TGTGCCAGCTCAAGGTACACCGGGGAGCTGTACTTC | CASSRYTGELYF
TRBJ2-2 | NA | TRBV11-1 | NA | TGTGCCAGCAGCTACCCGGACAGAATCAACGGGGAGCTGTTTTTT | CASSYPDRINGELFF
TRBJ2-6 | TRBD1 | TRBV6-2/TRBV6-3 | NA | TGTGCCAGCGGGGACAGCTCTGGGGCCAACGTCCTGACTTTC | CASGDSSGANVLTF
TRBJ2-2 | TRBD1 | TRBV5-1 | many | TGCGCCAGCAGCTTAGGGACAGGGGGCACCGGGGAGCTGTTTTTT | CASSLGTGGTGELFF
TRBJ2-1 | NA | TRBV7-8 | NA | TGTGCCAGCAGCCCAGCGAGGGGTGAGCAGTTCTTC | CASSPARGEQFF
TRBJ2-5 | TRBD2 | TRBV7-6 | NA | TGTGCCAGCAGTTCAAATAGCGGGAGGTTGGGGACCCAGTACTTC | CASSSNSGRLGTQYF
TRBJ2-3 | NA | TRBV7-2 | medium-sized | TGTGCCAGCAGCTTAGGGAGAGATACGCAGTATTTT | CASSLGRDTQYF
TRBJ1-2 | NA | TRBV7-2 | NA | TGTGCCAGCAGCTTAGACAGCGCCCTGGGGCTCTATGGCTACACCTTC | CASSLDSALGLYGYTF
TRBJ2-7 | TRBD1 | TRBV7-2 | NA | TGTGCCAGCAGCTTGAAGGGGGCCAACTCCTACGAGCAGTACTTC | CASSLKGANSYEQYF
TRBJ2-1 | TRBD2 | TRBV7-3 | few | TGTGCCAGCAGCTTAAGCGGGGGGGGGGCTGAGCAGTTCTTC | CASSLSGGGAEQFF
TRBJ2-1 | TRBD1 | TRBV24-1 | NA | TGTGCCACCAGTGATTGGACAGGGGGCTCCTACAATGAGCAGTTCTTC | CATSDWTGGSYNEQFF
TRBJ2-5 | TRBD1 | TRBV24-1 | many | TGTGCCACCAGTGATTTTCAGGGGGCGAATGAGCAGTACTTC | CATSDFQGANEQYF
TRBJ1-4 | TRBD1 | TRBV24-1 | many | TGTGCCACCAGTGATAGGGGGCTTGAAAAACTGTTTTTT | CATSDRGLEKLFF
TRBJ2-2 | TRBD1 | TRBV7-3 | NA | TGTGCCAGCAGCTTAACACAGGGGGCATCCGGGGAGCTGTTTTTT | CASSLTQGASGELFF
TRBJ2-7 | NA | TRBV7-6 | NA | TGTGCCAGCAGCGCGACTGTTATGGGCTACGAGCAGTACTTC | CASSATVMGYEQYF